The 27 T cell receptor beta chains given below trace back to one sample, sequenced in a study of PD-L1 blockade in urothelial cancer. Repertoires were generated with immunoSEQ multiplex PCR, while TCRdb's copy carries only in-frame clones and drops some. Of tens of thousands of clones in the sample, 84% were seen once. Time point meaning: pretreatment peripheral blood. This specimen was PBMCs, taken around atezolizumab (anti-PD-L1) treatment. The receptors here all came from a man between 60 and 75 years old with urothelial cancer.

The CDR3 nucleotides read TGTGCCAGCAGTGCGGCGGGCGGTAGCTACACCTTC. Its translation is CASSAAGGSYTF. V usage is TRBV27 and J usage is TRBJ1-2; D gene ambiguous. The length of the CDR3 is 12 residues. The germline V gene has CDR1 MNHEY and CDR2 SMNVEV (reference sequence). V dropped 5 bases and J dropped 9 bases, with 13 bases sitting between them.

The chain carries TRBV6-5 and TRBJ1-2, with no clear D. V was shortened by 10 bases and J by 4 bases, with 13 bases between the two germline ends. From germline, CDR1 is MNHEY and CDR2 SVGAGI. The CDR3 consists of 12 residues. The CDR3 region has the DNA TGTGCCACCTCGGGTGTGGGCTATGGCTACACCTTC. Translated, it gives CATSGVGYGYTF.

The gene calls are TRBV5-1 and TRBJ2-1; 7 bases line up with TRBD2. Trimming cost V 0 bases and J 5 bases; bases outside gene matches: 5. The CDR3 totals 15 residues. Germline CDR1 reads SGHRS; CDR2 reads YFSETQ. In DNA form, the CDR3 reads TGCGCCAGCAGCTTGGTTCCCGGGAGGAACAATGAGCAGTTCTTC. Translating it yields CASSLVPGRNNEQFF.

The rearrangement links TRBV6-5 to TRBJ1-1, with 8 bases aligning to TRBD1. Germline-derived CDR1 and CDR2 are MNHEY and SVGAGI. With V trimmed by 2 bases and J by 4 bases, 6 bases remained unmatched. The CDR3 spans 15 residues. CDR3 sequence reads: CASSYDGQGITEAFF. In DNA, the CDR3 is TGTGCCAGCAGTTACGACGGACAGGGAATCACTGAAGCTTTCTTT.

This clone was recorded only once. The chain uses TRBV10-2 and TRBJ2-5; 10 bases are shared with TRBD2. There are 14 residues in the CDR3. With 5 bases clipped from V and 5 bases from J, the junction kept 5 bases outside the gene matches. The germline V gene has CDR1 WSHSY and CDR2 SAAADI. CDR3: CASSSGGASETQYF. CDR3 nucleotide sequence: TGCGCCAGCAGTAGCGGGGGGGCGTCGGAGACCCAGTACTTC.

In DNA form, the CDR3 reads TGCAGCGTAACCAGGGGGCCCGAGCAGTACTTC. Protein product: CSVTRGPEQYF. The chain is built from TRBV29-1 and TRBJ2-7; 8 nucleotides match TRBD1. The CDR3 is made up of 11 amino acids. J gave up 6 bases and V 6 bases, and 4 bases lay outside the gene matches. Germline V gene lookup returns CDR1 SQVTM and CDR2 ANQGSEA.

This clone was picked up one time. This rearrangement joins TRBV18 to TRBJ1-2; tentative D call: TRBD1 (6 bases). The length of the CDR3 is 15 residues. The germline CDR1 and CDR2 sequences are KGHSH and LQKENI. V was shortened by 2 bases and J by 3 bases, with 13 bases between the two germline ends. In DNA, the CDR3 is TGTGCCAGCTCACCAAAGGGGGAGGGACACTATGGCTACACCTTC. Its translation is CASSPKGEGHYGYTF.

This clone was counted a single time. The V and J genes are TRBV19 and TRBJ2-3; 8 bases are shared with TRBD1. This CDR3 region has 14 residues. The J segment lost 5 bases and the V segment lost 6 bases, leaving 7 bases of the junction unmatched. Germline V gives CDR1 LNHDA, CDR2 SQIVND (reference sequence). CDR3 in amino acids: CASSLLQGVDTQYF. In nucleotides, the CDR3 is TGTGCCAGTAGCCTTTTACAGGGGGTAGATACGCAGTATTTT. Filled out from reference TRBV19 and TRBJ2-3, the complete variable domain reads DGGITQSPKYLFRKEGQNVTLSCEQNLNHDAMYWYRQDPGQGLRLIYYSQIVNDFQKGDIAEGYSVSREKKESFPLTVTSAQKNPTAFYLCASSLLQGVDTQYFGPGTRLTVL.

This clone was seen only once. V is TRBV13 and J is TRBJ2-3, with 9 nucleotides matching TRBD2. V lost 1 base to trimming and J lost 2 bases; unmatched junction nucleotides: 7. From germline, CDR1 is PRHDT and CDR2 FYEKMQ (reference sequence). The CDR3 spans 17 residues. CDR3 in DNA: TGTGCCAGCAGCTTAGCCGGCGGGGGGGGAGCCACAGATACGCAGTATTTT. Translation gives CASSLAGGGGATDTQYF.

The chain couples TRBV6-6 to TRBJ1-1; D remains ambiguous. V was shortened by 5 bases and J by 4 bases, with 8 bases between the two germline ends. This CDR3 region has 12 residues. Germline CDR1 and CDR2: MNHNY and SVGAGI (reference sequence). CDR3 sequence (DNA): TGTGCCAGCAGTGCCGGTCCCACTGAAGCTTTCTTT. Its translation: CASSAGPTEAFF.

The V call is TRBV5-4, the J call TRBJ2-5; D is possibly TRBD2 (5 bases). This CDR3 spans 14 amino acids. CDR1 is SGHNT, CDR2 YYREEE, per germline (reference sequence). Between the trimmed V and J ends, which lost 3 bases and 4 bases, there was a span of 13 bases. This CDR3 is CASSWRPLAETQYF. As DNA, the CDR3 is TGTGCCAGCAGCTGGCGCCCGCTAGCAGAGACCCAGTACTTC.

This clone was recorded only once. The chain links TRBV6-1 to TRBJ1-2; tentative D call: TRBD1 (5 bases). Germline V gives CDR1 MNHNS, CDR2 SASEGT. There are 14 residues in the CDR3. The germline V and J ends were trimmed by 1 base and 8 bases, with 14 bases remaining between them. Here the CDR3 reads CASSEEQGLGGYTF. In nucleotides, the CDR3 is TGTGCCAGCAGTGAAGAGCAGGGATTGGGGGGCTACACCTTC.

The V and J genes are TRBV7-8 and TRBJ2-3, with TRBD1 identical over 8 bases. J was trimmed by 1 base and V by 5 bases; bases with no gene match: 14. The germline V gene has CDR1 SGHVS and CDR2 FQNEAQ. The CDR3 is 18 residues long. The CDR3 DNA follows: TGTGCCAGCAGCCCCACGTTAGGCAGGGGGCCGGGCACAGATACGCAGTATTTT. Its translation is CASSPTLGRGPGTDTQYF.

This clone came up once. The J gene is TRBJ2-7, the V gene TRBV29-1; TRBD1 agrees at 8 bases. Losses at the gene ends were 7 bases for V and 2 bases for J; bases not matched to a gene: 7. The germline gives CDR1 SQVTM, CDR2 ANQGSEA. The CDR3 totals 13 residues. For the CDR3, the DNA is TGCAGCGCTTGGGACAGGTCCCCCTACGAGCAGTACTTC. This sequence encodes CSAWDRSPYEQYF.

The V gene is TRBV4-1, the J gene TRBJ1-1, with a possible D match to TRBD1 (6 bases). Trimming left V 0 bases short and J 10 bases short, with 18 bases between. This CDR3 has 15 residues. Germline CDR1 MGHRA, CDR2 YSYEKL. CDR3 protein: CASSQDNGGLSRAFF. DNA for the CDR3: TGCGCCAGCAGCCAAGACAATGGGGGCTTAAGTAGAGCTTTCTTT.

The chain employs TRBV6-5 and TRBJ2-2, with TRBD2 matching 7 bases. The CDR3 covers 14 residues. Germline V CDR1 and CDR2: MNHEY, SVGAGI. Trimming removed 5 bases from V and 4 bases from J; junction bases left unmatched: 4. The CDR3: CASSRGGGTGELFF. CDR3 DNA: TGTGCCAGCAGTCGCGGGGGTGGCACCGGGGAGCTGTTTTTT.

The V and J genes are TRBV11-2 and TRBJ2-3, with D maybe TRBD2 (5 bases). The V end lost 3 bases, the J end lost 6 bases, and 13 bases lay between the germline ends. The CDR3 has 14 residues. CDR1 and CDR2 (germline): SGHAT, FQNNGV. The CDR3 sequence is CASSLTGYGDTQYF. As DNA, the CDR3 is TGTGCCAGCAGCTTGACGGGATACGGTGATACGCAGTATTTT.

The genes are TRBV7-2 and TRBJ2-5; 11 nucleotides align to TRBD2. CDR1 and CDR2 (germline): SGHTA, FQGNSA. This CDR3 region has 15 residues. V lost 4 bases and J lost 1; bases outside the gene matches: 2. The CDR3 here is CASSSTSGAQETQYF. CDR3 nucleotide sequence: TGTGCCAGCAGCTCGACTAGCGGGGCCCAAGAGACCCAGTACTTC.

The chain is built from TRBV11-2 and TRBJ2-7, with TRBD2 matching 7 bases. The CDR3 covers 16 residues. Germline CDR1 SGHAT, CDR2 FQNNGV. V lost 5 bases, J lost 0 bases, and 10 bases stayed unmatched. The CDR3 DNA reads TGTGCCAGCAGCCCAGGGCGGGGGAGGGGCTCCTACGAGCAGTACTTC. Protein sequence: CASSPGRGRGSYEQYF.

The V gene is TRBV27, the J gene TRBJ2-1, with D possibly matching TRBD1 (5 bases). Trimming shortened V by 2 bases and J by 6 bases, and 23 bases separated the two germline ends. This CDR3 spans 18 amino acids. Germline CDR1 and CDR2: MNHEY and SMNVEV (reference sequence). The CDR3 protein is CASSLVSGNSGSRNEQFF. The CDR3 DNA sequence: TGTGCCAGCAGTTTAGTTAGTGGCAATTCAGGGTCGCGCAATGAGCAGTTCTTC.

This chain links TRBV10-1 with TRBJ2-7; D may be TRBD2 (5 bases). V lost 6 bases and J lost 3, with 12 bases in between. Germline CDR1 is WNHNN and CDR2 is SYGVQD (reference sequence). This CDR3 has 13 residues. The CDR3 spells CASSAAGGYEQYF. CDR3 coding DNA: TGCGCCAGCAGCGCGGCAGGAGGCTACGAGCAGTACTTC.

The chain joins TRBV23-1 to TRBJ1-2, with unresolved D. TRBV23-1 carries the ORF label, with uncertain function. The germline V and J ends were trimmed by 1 base and 1 base, with 19 bases remaining between them. The CDR3 has 18 amino acids. CDR3 loop: CASSQCGYPIPVNYGYTF. The CDR3 coding sequence is TGCGCCAGCAGTCAATGCGGATATCCTATCCCGGTTAACTATGGCTACACCTTC.

This chain links TRBV10-1 with TRBJ1-2; D not certain. The CDR3 consists of 14 residues. The V gene lost 0 bases and the J gene lost 8 bases, with 13 bases spanning the gap. The germline V gene encodes CDR1 WNHNN and CDR2 SYGVQD (reference sequence). CDR3 residues: CASSESRSGIGYTF. The CDR3 nucleotides are TGCGCCAGCAGTGAGTCTCGGTCCGGGATCGGCTACACCTTC.

CDR3 region: CASSLAPGGTYEQYF. Here the CDR3 DNA reads TGCGCCAGCAGCTTGGCCCCAGGAGGAACCTACGAGCAGTACTTC. This chain joins TRBV5-1 and TRBJ2-7, with D possibly being TRBD2 (5 bases). Germline V gene sequence: CDR1 SGHRS, CDR2 YFSETQ. The V and J ends lost 0 bases and 2 bases respectively, with 12 bases between them. The CDR3 has 15 amino acids.

This rearrangement joins TRBV6-5 to TRBJ1-5; no firm D call. CDR1 MNHEY and CDR2 SVGAGI come from the germline V gene. The CDR3 extends over 13 amino acids. V lost 5 bases and J 0 bases, leaving 5 bases between the germline ends. CDR3 nucleotides: TGTGCCAGCAGTCCCTATAGCAATCAGCCCCAGCATTTT. Residues: CASSPYSNQPQHF.

The chain carries TRBV5-1 and TRBJ2-7, with TRBD1 identical over 8 bases. Germline V gene data show CDR1 as SGHRS and CDR2 as YFSETQ. The length of the CDR3 is 16 residues. Trimming cost V 4 bases and J 0 bases; bases outside gene matches: 9. CDR3 nucleotide sequence: TGCGCCAGCAGCCAGCTAACAGGGGGTACCTCCTACGAGCAGTACTTC. Residues: CASSQLTGGTSYEQYF. Together with reference TRBV5-1 and TRBJ2-7, the CDR3 gives the full variable domain: KAGVTQTPRYLIKTRGQQVTLSCSPISGHRSVSWYQQTPGQGLQFLFEYFSETQRNKGNFPGRFSGRQFSNSRSEMNVSTLELGDSALYLCASSQLTGGTSYEQYFGPGTRLTVT.

V gene TRBV29-1 combines with J gene TRBJ2-7, with 11 bases lining up with TRBD2. This CDR3 comprises 13 residues. V lost 4 bases to trimming and J lost 3 bases; unmatched junction nucleotides: 2. Germline CDR1 is SQVTM and CDR2 is ANQGSEA. The DNA of the CDR3 is TGCAGCGTTGCAACTAGCGGGAGCTACGAGCAGTACTTC. Protein sequence: CSVATSGSYEQYF.